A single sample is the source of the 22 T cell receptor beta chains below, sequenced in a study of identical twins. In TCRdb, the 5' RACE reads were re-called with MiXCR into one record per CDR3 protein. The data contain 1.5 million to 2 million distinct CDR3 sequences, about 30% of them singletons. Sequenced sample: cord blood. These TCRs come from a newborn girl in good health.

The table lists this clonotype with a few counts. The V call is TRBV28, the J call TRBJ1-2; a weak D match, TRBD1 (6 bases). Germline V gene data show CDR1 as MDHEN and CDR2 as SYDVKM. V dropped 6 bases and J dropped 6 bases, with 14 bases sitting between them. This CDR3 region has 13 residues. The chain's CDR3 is CASRRTVSDGYTF. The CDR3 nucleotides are TGTGCCAGCAGGAGGACAGTGTCGGATGGCTACACCTTC.

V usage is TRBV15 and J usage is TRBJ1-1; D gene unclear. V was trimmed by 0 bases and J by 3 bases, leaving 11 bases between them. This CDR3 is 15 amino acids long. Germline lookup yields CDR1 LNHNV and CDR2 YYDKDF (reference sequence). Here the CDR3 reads CATSRDFPGYTEAFF. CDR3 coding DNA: TGTGCCACCAGCAGAGATTTCCCGGGGTACACTGAAGCTTTCTTT.

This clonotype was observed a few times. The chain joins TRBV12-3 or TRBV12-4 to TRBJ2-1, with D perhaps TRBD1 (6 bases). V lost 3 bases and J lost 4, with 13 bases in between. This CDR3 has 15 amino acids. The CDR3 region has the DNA TGTGCCAGCAGTTTGGCGACAGGAGGATACAATGAGCAGTTCTTC. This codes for CASSLATGGYNEQFF.

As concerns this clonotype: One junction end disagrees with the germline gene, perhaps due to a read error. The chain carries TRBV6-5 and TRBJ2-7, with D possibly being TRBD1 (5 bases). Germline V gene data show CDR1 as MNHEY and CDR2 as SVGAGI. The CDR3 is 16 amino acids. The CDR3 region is CACSYSFQGTTYEQYF. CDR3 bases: TGTGCCTGCAGTTACTCGTTTCAGGGAACTACCTACGAGCAGTACTTC.

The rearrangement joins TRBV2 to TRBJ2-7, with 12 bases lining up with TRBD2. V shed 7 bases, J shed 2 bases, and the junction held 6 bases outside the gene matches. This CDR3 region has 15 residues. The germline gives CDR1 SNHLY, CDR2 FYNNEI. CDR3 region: CASTRLAGAPYEQYF. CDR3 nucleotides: TGTGCCAGCACTCGACTAGCGGGAGCTCCCTACGAGCAGTACTTC.

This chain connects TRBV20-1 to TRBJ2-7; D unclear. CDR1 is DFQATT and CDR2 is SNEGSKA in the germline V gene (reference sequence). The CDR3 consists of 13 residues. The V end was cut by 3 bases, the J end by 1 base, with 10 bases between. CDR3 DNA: TGCAGTGCTAGGTTACTCGTTTCCTACGAGCAGTACTTC. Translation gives CSARLLVSYEQYF.

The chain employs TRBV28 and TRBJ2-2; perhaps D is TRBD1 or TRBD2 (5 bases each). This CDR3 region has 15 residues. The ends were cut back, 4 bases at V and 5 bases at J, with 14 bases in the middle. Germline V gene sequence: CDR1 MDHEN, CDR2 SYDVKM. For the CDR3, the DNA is TGTGCCAGCAGTTCACCGGGACGAGGTACCGGGGAGCTGTTTTTT. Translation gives CASSSPGRGTGELFF.

The CDR3 region is CASMGSGVNRETQYF. The DNA for the CDR3 is TGCGCCAGCATGGGCTCAGGGGTGAACAGGGAGACCCAGTACTTC. This sequence joins TRBV5-1 and TRBJ2-5; possibly TRBD1 for D (6 bases). Germline CDR1 is SGHRS and CDR2 is YFSETQ. V lost 6 bases, J lost 5 bases, and 20 bases lay in between. This CDR3 spans 15 amino acids.

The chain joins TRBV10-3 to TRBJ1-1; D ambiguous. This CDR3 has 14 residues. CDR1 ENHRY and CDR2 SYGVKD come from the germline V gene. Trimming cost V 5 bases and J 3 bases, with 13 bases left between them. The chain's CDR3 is CAISPGLGYTEAFF. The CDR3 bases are TGTGCCATCAGTCCCGGACTCGGGTACACTGAAGCTTTCTTT.

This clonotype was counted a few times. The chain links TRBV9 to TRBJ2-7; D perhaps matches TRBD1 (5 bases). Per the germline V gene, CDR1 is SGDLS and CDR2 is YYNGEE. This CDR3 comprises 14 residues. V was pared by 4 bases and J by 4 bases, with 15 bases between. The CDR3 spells CASSPGPGHYEQYF. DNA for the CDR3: TGTGCCAGCAGCCCCGGGCCTGGACATTACGAGCAGTACTTC.

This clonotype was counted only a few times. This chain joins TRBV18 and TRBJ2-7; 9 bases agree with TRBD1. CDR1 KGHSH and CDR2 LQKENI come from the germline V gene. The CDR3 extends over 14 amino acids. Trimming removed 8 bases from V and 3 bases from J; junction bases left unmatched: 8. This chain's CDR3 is CASQTGQGNYEQYF. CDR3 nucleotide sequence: TGTGCCAGCCAGACTGGACAGGGGAACTACGAGCAGTACTTC.

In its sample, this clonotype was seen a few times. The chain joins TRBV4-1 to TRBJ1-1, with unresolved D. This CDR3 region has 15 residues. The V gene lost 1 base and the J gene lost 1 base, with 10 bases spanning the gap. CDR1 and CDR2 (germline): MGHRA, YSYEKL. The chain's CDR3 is CASSQGEWENTEAFF. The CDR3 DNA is TGCGCCAGCAGCCAAGGGGAGTGGGAGAACACTGAAGCTTTCTTT.

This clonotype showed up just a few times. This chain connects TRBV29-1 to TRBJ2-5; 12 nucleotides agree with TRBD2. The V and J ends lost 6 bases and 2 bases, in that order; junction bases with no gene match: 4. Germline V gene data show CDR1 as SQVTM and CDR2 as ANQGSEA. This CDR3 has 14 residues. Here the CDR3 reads CSVSGTSGQETQYF. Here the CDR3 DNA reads TGCAGCGTCAGCGGGACTAGCGGGCAAGAGACCCAGTACTTC.

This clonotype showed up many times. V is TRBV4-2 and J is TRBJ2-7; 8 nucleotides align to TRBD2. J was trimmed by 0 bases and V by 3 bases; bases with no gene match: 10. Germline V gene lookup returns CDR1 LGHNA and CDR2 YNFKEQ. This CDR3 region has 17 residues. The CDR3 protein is CASSQTIAGSSSYEQYF. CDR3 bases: TGTGCCAGCAGCCAGACTATAGCGGGGTCCAGCTCCTACGAGCAGTACTTC.

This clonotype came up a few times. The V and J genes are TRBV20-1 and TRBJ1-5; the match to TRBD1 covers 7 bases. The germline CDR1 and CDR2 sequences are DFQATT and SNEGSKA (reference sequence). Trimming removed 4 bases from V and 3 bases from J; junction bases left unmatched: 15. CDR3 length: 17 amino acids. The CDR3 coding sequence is TGCAGTGCTAAAAACCACTACAGACAGGGCCACAATCAGCCCCAGCATTTT. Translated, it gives CSAKNHYRQGHNQPQHF.

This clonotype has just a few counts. The CDR3 DNA reads as TGTGCCATCAGTGAGTCGAGTGTCGTCTATGGCTACACCTTC. It is translated as CAISESSVVYGYTF. The chain recombines TRBV10-3 with TRBJ1-2; the D is unclear. This CDR3 region has 14 residues. Deletions cut 0 bases from V and 4 bases from J, with 9 bases between. Germline loops: CDR1 ENHRY, CDR2 SYGVKD.

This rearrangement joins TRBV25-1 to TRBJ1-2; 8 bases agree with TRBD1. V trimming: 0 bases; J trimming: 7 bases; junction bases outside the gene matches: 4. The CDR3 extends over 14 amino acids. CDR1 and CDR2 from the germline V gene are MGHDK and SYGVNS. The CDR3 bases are TGTGCCAGCAGTGAATATGCAGGGGGCTGTGGCTACACCTTC. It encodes CASSEYAGGCGYTF.

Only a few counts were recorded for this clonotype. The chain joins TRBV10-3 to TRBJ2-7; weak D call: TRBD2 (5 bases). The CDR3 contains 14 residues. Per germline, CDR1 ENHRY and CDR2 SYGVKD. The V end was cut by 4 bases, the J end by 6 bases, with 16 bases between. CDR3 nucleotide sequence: TGTGCCATCAGTGGCATTCTCAACCGGGGCGAGCAGTACTTC. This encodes CAISGILNRGEQYF.

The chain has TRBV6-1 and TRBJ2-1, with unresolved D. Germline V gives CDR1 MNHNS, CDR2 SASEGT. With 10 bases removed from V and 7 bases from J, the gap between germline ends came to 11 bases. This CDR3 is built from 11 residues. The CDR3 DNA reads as TGTGCCACCAATCTTGGGAATGAGCAGTTCTTC. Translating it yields CATNLGNEQFF.

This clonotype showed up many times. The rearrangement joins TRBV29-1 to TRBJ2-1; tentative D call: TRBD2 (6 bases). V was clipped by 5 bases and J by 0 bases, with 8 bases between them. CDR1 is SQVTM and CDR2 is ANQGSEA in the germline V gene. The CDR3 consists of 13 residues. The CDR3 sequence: CSVREFSYNEQFF. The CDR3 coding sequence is TGCAGCGTTCGGGAGTTCTCCTACAATGAGCAGTTCTTC.

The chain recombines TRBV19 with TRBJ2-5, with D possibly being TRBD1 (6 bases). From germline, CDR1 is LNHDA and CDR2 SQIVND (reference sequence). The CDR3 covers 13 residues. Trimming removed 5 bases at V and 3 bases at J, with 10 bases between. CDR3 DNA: TGTGCCAGTAGTTCCCACAGGGAAGAGACCCAGTACTTC. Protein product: CASSSHREETQYF.

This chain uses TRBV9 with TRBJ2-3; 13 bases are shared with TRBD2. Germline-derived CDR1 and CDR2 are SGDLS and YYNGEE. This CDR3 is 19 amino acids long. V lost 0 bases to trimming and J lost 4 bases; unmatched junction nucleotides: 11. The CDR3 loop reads CASSVVGLAGEVAADTQYF. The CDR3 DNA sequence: TGTGCCAGCAGCGTAGTCGGACTAGCGGGAGAGGTCGCCGCAGATACGCAGTATTTT.